This T cell receptor (beta chain) was sequenced during a study of blood T cell repertoires in COVID-19. For the study at large: Samples representing acute and convalescent COVID-19 were sourced from the United States, Italy and Spain. Sources were T cells, B-cell-depleted T cells, or PBMCs; the material itself was cDNA or gDNA.

The germline CDR1 and CDR2 sequences are DFQATT and SNEGSKA (reference sequence). V shed 5 bases and J shed 10 bases, with 15 bases lying between them. The CDR3 length is 13 residues. In the original analysis: Quantification of nucleated cells was approximated via reference gene primer amplification. Using immunoSEQ multiplex PCR, the repertoire was profiled, and TCRdb retains in-frame clones only, with some absent. Clonal size and the V and J genes are those of that table, whereas D and trimming came from the DNA. Of around 140,000 clones listed, around 80% are singletons. The sample consisted of peripheral blood. This receptor was taken from a human donor with acute or convalescent COVID-19. The donor label of this sample is uncertain. V usage is TRBV20-1 and J usage is TRBJ1-6, with D maybe TRBD1 (6 bases). The CDR3: CSARGGRRSPLHF. For the CDR3, the DNA is TGCAGTGCTCGTGGGGGGCGAAGATCACCCCTCCACTTT.